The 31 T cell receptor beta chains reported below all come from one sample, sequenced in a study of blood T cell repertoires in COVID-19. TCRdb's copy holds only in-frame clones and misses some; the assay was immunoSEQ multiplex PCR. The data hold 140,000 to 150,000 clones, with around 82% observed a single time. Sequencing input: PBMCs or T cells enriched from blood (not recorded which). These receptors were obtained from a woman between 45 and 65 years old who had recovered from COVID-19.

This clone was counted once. CDR3 sequence: CASSVRGTSYNSPLHF. The CDR3 region has the DNA TGTGCCAGCTCAGTCAGGGGGACCTCCTATAATTCACCCCTCCACTTT. This sequence joins TRBV19 and TRBJ1-6, with 7 bases that match TRBD1. Germline V gene lookup returns CDR1 LNHDA and CDR2 SQIVND (reference sequence). The junction had 8 bases not matched to a gene; V was cut back by 9 bases and J by 0 bases. The CDR3 contains 16 residues.

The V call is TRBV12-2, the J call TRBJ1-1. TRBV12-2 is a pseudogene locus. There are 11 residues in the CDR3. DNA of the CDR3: TGTGCAAGTCGCTTAGCGGAGCCAGCTTTCTTT. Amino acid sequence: CASRLAEPAFF.

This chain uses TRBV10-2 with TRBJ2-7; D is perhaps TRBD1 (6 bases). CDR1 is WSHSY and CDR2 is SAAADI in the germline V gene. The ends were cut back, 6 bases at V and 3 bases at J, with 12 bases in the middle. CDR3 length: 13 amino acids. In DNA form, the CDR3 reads TGCGCCAGCAGCAAGACAGGAGACTACGAGCAGTACGTC. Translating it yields CASSKTGDYEQYV.

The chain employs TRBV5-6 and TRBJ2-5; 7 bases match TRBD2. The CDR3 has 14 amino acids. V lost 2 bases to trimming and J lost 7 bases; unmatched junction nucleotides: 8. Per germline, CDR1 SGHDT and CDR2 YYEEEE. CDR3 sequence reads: CASSFRTGGLTQYF. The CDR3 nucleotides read TGTGCCAGCAGCTTCAGGACGGGGGGTTTGACCCAGTACTTC.

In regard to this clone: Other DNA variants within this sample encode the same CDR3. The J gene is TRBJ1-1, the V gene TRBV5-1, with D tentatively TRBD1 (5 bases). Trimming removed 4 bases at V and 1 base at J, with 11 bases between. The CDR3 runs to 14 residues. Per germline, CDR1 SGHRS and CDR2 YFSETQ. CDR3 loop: CASSPGTQNTEAFF. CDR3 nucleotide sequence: TGCGCCAGCAGCCCCGGGACTCAGAACACTGAAGCTTTCTTT. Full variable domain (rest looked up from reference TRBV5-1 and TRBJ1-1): KAGVTQTPRYLIKTRGQQVTLSCSPISGHRSVSWYQQTPGQGLQFLFEYFSETQRNKGNFPGRFSGRQFSNSRSEMNVSTLELGDSALYLCASSPGTQNTEAFFGQGTRLTVV.

In nucleotides, the CDR3 is TGTGCCAGCAGGCGGACAGGGACTCTTAATTCACCCCTCCACTTT. Amino acid sequence: CASRRTGTLNSPLHF. The chain uses TRBV28 and TRBJ1-6; TRBD1 matches at 8 bases. Germline lookup yields CDR1 MDHEN and CDR2 SYDVKM. V trimming: 6 bases; J trimming: 6 bases; junction bases outside the gene matches: 7. There are 15 residues in the CDR3.

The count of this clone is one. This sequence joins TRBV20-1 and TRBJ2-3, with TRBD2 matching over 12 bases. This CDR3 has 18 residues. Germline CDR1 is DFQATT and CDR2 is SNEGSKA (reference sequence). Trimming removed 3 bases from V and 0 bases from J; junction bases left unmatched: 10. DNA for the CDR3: TGCAGTGCTAGTGGGCTAGCGGGGGGGTTATCAAGCACAGATACGCAGTATTTT. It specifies CSASGLAGGLSSTDTQYF.

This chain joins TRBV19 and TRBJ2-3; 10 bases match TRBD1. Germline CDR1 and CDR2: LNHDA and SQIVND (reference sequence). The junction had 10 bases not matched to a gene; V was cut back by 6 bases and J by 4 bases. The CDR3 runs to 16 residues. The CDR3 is CASSTISGQGADTQYF. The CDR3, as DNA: TGTGCCAGTAGCACAATATCCGGACAGGGGGCAGATACGCAGTATTTT.

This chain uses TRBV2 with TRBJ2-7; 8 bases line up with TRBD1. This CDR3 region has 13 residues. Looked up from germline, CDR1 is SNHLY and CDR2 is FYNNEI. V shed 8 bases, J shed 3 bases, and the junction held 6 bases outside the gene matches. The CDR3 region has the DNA TGTGCCAGCGCGGCAGGGGGCAACTACGAGCAGTACTTC. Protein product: CASAAGGNYEQYF.

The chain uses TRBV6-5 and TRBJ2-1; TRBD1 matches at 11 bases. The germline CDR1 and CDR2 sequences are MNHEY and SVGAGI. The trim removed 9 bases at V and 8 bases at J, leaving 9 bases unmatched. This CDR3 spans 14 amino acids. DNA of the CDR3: TGTGCCAGTTATCGGACAGGGGGCCTTGATGAGCAGTTCTTC. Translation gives CASYRTGGLDEQFF.

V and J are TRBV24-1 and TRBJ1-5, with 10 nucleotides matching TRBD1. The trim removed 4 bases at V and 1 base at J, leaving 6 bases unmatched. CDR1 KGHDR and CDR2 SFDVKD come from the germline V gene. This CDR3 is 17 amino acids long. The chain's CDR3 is CATSEGDRGRSNQPQHF. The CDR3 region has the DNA TGTGCCACCAGTGAGGGGGACAGGGGTCGAAGCAATCAGCCCCAGCATTTT.

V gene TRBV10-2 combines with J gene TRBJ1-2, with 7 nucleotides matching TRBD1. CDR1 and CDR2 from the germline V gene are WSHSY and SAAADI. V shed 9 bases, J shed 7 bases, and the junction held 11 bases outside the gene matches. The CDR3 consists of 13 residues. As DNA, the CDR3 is TGCGCCAGTGATGAACAGGGGCTGCGTGGCTACACCTTC. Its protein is CASDEQGLRGYTF.

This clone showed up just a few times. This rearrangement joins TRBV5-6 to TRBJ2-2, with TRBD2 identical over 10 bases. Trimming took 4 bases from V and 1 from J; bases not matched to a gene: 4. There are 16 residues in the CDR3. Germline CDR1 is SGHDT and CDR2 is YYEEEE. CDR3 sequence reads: CASSVRLAGNTGELFF. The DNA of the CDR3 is TGTGCCAGCAGCGTACGACTAGCGGGGAACACCGGGGAGCTGTTTTTT. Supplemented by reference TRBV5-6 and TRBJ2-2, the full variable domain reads DAGVTQSPTHLIKTRGQQVTLRCSPKSGHDTVSWYQQALGQGPQFIFQYYEEEERQRGNFPDRFSGHQFPNYSSELNVNALLLGDSALYLCASSVRLAGNTGELFFGEGSRLTVL.

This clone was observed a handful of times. The CDR3 reads CASSTSGGTYEQYF. The CDR3 DNA reads as TGCGCCAGCAGCACTAGCGGGGGCACCTACGAGCAGTACTTC. This chain connects TRBV5-1 to TRBJ2-7; 11 nucleotides line up with TRBD2. The CDR3 extends over 14 amino acids. With V trimmed by 4 bases and J by 2 bases, 2 bases remained unmatched. From germline, CDR1 is SGHRS and CDR2 YFSETQ.

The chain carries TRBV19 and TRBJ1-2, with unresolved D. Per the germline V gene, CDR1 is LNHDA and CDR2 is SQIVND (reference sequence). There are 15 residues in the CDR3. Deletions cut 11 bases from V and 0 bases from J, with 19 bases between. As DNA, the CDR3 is TGTGCCTCTAACCACAGACGAGCCTCTAACTATGGCTACACCTTC. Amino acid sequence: CASNHRRASNYGYTF.

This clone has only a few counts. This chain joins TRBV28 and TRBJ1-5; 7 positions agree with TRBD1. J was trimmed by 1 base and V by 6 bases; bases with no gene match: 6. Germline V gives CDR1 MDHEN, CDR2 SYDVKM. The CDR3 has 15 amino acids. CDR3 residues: CASRAGQVSNQPQHF. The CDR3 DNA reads TGTGCCAGCAGGGCCGGACAGGTCAGCAATCAGCCCCAGCATTTT.

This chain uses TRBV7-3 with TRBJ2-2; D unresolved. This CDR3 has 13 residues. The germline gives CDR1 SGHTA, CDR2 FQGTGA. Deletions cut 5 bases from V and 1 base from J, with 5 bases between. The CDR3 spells CASSQQNTGELFF. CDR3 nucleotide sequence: TGTGCCAGCAGCCAACAGAACACCGGGGAGCTGTTTTTT.

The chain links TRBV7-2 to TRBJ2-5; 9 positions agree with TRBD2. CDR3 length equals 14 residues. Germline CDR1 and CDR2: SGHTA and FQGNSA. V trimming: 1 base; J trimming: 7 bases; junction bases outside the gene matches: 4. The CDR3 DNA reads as TGTGCCAGCAGCTTAGAAGGCGGGGGGGGGACCCAGTACTTC. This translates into CASSLEGGGGTQYF.

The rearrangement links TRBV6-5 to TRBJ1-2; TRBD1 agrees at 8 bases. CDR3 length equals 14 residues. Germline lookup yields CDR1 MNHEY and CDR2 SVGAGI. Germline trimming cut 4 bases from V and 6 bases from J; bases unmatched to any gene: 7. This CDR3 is CASSSHDRGDGYTF. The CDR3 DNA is TGTGCCAGCAGTTCCCATGACAGGGGCGATGGCTACACCTTC.

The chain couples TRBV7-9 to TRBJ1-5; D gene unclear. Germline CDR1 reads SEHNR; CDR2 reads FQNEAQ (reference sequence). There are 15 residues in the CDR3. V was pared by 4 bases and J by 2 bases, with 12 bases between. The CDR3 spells CASSSWTEGNQPQHF. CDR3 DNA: TGTGCCAGCAGCTCATGGACGGAGGGCAATCAGCCCCAGCATTTT.

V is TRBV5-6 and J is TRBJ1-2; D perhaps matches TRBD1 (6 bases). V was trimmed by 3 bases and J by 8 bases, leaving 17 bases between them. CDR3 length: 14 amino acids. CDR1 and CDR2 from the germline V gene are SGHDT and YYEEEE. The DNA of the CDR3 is TGTGCCAGCAGCTCCGAGGGGGTAACGGGAGGCTACACCTTC. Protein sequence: CASSSEGVTGGYTF.

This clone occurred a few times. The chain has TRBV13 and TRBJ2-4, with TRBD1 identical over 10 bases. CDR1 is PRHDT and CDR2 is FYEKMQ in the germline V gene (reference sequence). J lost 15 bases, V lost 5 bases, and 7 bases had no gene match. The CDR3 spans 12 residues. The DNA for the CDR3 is TGTGCCAGCAGCATGGACAGGGGGATTATGTACTTC. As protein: CASSMDRGIMYF.

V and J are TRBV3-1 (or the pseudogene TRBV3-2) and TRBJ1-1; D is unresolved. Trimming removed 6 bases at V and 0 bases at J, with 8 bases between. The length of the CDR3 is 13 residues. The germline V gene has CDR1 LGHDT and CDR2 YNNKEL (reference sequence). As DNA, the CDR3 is TGTGCCAGCAGTGGGAGCATGAACACTGAAGCTTTCTTT. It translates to CASSGSMNTEAFF.

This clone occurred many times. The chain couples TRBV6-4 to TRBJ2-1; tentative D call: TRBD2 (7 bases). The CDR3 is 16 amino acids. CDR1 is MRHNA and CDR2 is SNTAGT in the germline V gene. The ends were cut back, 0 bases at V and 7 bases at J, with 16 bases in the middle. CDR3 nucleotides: TGTGCCAGCAGTGACTCCGGGACAAGGGGAGGGAATGAGCAGTTCTTC. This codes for CASSDSGTRGGNEQFF.

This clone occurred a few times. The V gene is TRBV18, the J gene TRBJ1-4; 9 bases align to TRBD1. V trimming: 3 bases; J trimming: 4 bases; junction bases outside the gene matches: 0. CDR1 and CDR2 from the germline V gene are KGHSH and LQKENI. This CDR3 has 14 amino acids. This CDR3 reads CASSPGQGNEKLFF. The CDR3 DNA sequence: TGTGCCAGCTCACCGGGACAGGGTAATGAAAAACTGTTTTTT. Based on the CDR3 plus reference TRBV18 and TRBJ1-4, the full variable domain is NAGVMQNPRHLVRRRGQEARLRCSPMKGHSHVYWYRQLPEEGLKFMVYLQKENIIDESGMPKERFSAEFPKEGPSILRIQQVVRGDSAAYFCASSPGQGNEKLFFGSGTQLSVL.

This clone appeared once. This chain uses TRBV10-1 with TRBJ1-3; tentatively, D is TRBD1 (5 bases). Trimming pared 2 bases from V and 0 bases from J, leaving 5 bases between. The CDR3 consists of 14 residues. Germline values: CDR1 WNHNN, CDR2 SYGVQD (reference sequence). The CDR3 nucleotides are TGCGCCAGCAGTGAGGACAGCTCTGGAAACACCATATATTTT. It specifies CASSEDSSGNTIYF.

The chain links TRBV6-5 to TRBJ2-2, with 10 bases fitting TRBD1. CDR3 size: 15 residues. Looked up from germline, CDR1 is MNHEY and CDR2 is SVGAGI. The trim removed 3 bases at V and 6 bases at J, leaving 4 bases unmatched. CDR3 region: CASSYSGQGAGELFF. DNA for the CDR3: TGTGCCAGCAGTTATTCTGGACAGGGGGCCGGGGAGCTGTTTTTT.

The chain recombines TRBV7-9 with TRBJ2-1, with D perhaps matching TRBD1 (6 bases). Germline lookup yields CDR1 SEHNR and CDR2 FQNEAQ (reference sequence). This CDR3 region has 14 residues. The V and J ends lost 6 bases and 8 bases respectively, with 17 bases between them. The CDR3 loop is CASRATGFDYEQFF. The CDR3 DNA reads TGTGCCAGCAGGGCTACAGGGTTTGATTATGAGCAGTTCTTC.

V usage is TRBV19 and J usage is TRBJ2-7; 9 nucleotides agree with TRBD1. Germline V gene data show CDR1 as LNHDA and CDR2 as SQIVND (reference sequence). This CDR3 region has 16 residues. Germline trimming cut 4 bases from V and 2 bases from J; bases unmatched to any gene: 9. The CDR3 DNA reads TGTGCCAGTAGTACTTCTTACGGGACAGGGACCTACGAGCAGTACTTC. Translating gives CASSTSYGTGTYEQYF.

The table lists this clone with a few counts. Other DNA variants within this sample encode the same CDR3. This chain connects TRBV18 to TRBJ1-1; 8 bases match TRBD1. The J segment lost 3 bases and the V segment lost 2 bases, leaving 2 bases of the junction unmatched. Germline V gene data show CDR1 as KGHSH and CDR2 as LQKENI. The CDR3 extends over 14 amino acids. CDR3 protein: CASSPGTGDTEAFF. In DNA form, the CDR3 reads TGTGCCAGCTCACCAGGGACAGGAGACACTGAAGCTTTCTTT.

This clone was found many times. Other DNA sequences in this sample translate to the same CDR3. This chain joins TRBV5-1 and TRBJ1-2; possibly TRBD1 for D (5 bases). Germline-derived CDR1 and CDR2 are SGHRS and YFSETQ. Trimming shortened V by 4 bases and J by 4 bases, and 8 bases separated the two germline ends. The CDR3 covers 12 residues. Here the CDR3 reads CASSLDSYGYTF. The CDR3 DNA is TGCGCCAGCAGCCTCGACAGCTATGGCTACACCTTC. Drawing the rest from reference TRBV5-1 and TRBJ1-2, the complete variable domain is KAGVTQTPRYLIKTRGQQVTLSCSPISGHRSVSWYQQTPGQGLQFLFEYFSETQRNKGNFPGRFSGRQFSNSRSEMNVSTLELGDSALYLCASSLDSYGYTFGSGTRLTVV.